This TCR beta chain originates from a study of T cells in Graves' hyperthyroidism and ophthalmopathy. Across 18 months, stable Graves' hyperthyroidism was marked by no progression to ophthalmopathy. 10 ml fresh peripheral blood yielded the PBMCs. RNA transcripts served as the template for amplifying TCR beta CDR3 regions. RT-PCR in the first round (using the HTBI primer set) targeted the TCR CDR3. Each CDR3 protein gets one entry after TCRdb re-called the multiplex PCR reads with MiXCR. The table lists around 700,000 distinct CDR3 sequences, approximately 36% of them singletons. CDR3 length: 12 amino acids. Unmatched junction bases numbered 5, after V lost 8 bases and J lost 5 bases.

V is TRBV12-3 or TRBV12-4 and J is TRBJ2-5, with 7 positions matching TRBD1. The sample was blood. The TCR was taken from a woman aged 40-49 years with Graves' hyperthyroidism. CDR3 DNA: TGTGCCAGCTCTGGACAGGCCGAGACCCAGTACTTC. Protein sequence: CASSGQAETQYF.